This T cell receptor (beta chain) comes out of a study of response to subunit inactivated influenza vaccine. Study-wide findings and caveats: There was a suggestion from the authors that each seasonal influenza vaccination recruits few new T cells.

In this sample, this clonotype turned up many times. The antigen is undetermined. From germline, CDR1 is SGHDN and CDR2 FVKESK. The CDR3 is 14 residues long. Trimming took off 2 bases at V and 0 bases at J, with 6 bases between the two ends. TCRdb reprocessed the RT-PCR reads via MiXCR and lists one record per CDR3 protein. Altogether hundreds of thousands of distinct CDR3 sequences are present, 6% to 9% being singletons, with the ten largest covering under 15%. The receptor's source is a man aged 50 to 75 who received an inactivated influenza vaccine. The chain couples TRBV14 to TRBJ2-3; TRBD1 is a possible D gene (5 bases). The sample here was PBMCs from blood, taken roughly 24 months after vaccination. The CDR3 region is CASSQWTSTDTQYF. The CDR3 coding sequence is TGTGCCAGCAGCCAATGGACAAGCACAGATACGCAGTATTTT.